This entry lists 13 T cell receptor beta chains sequenced from one sample in a study of CD8+CD57+ T cells in acquired aplastic anemia. Profiling of TCR beta VDJ combinations and CDR3 sequences used genomic DNA as template. TCRdb passed the reads through MiXCR, listing each CDR3 protein once. The sample yields some 200,000 distinct CDR3 sequences, 34% seen once. The source material was sorted CD4+, CD8+, or CD8+CD57+ T cells (not recorded which) from PBMCs. These receptors all stem from a human donor in good health, serving as a control.

This clonotype was seen repeatedly, ten times or more. J is TRBJ2-3 and V is TRBV12-3 or TRBV12-4; D gene unclear. The germline V and J ends were trimmed by 6 bases and 6 bases, with 10 bases remaining between them. This CDR3 spans 12 amino acids. The CDR3 sequence is CASSVSLDTQYF. CDR3 nucleotides: TGTGCCAGCAGCGTTTCCTTGGATACGCAGTATTTT.

This clonotype was counted many times. The rearrangement joins TRBV11-2 to TRBJ1-1; D unclear. The germline gives CDR1 SGHAT, CDR2 FQNNGV. The CDR3 sequence is 15 residues long. Trimming took 3 bases from V and 0 from J, leaving 11 bases between them. DNA for the CDR3: TGTGCCAGCAGCTTTTTCGGAAGCATGAACACTGAAGCTTTCTTT. The encoded protein is CASSFFGSMNTEAFF.

This clonotype has more than one count but fewer than ten. A read error may be the cause here, since a much bigger clone is one base away. The CDR3 ends on some other residue instead of the conserved phenylalanine or tryptophan, so this is likely a read error. The chain employs TRBV7-2 and TRBJ1-1, with D maybe TRBD1 (5 bases). Germline assignment: CDR1 SGHTA and CDR2 FQGNSA. This CDR3 is 14 amino acids long. Trimming removed 3 bases at V and 1 base at J, with 9 bases between. The CDR3 is CASSFGDGNTEAFS. The CDR3 DNA reads as TGTGCCAGCAGCTTTGGGGACGGGAACACTGAAGCTTTCTCT.

About this clonotype itself: A much more abundant neighbour one base away suggests this may be a read error. The gene calls are TRBV7-9 and TRBJ1-2; D uncertain. The CDR3 covers 14 residues. CDR1 is SEHNR, CDR2 FQNEAQ, per germline (reference sequence). Here the CDR3 reads CPSSLVTAYYGYTF. The CDR3 DNA follows: TGTCCCAGCAGCTTAGTAACAGCCTACTATGGCTACACCTTC.

This clonotype showed up many times. V is TRBV20-1 and J is TRBJ1-2; 8 positions match TRBD1. Germline V gives CDR1 DFQATT, CDR2 SNEGSKA (reference sequence). The CDR3 totals 13 residues. V lost 5 bases and J lost 8; bases outside the gene matches: 10. The CDR3 nucleotides read TGCAGTGCTCAGTTACAGGGGGAAAGCGGCTACACCTTC. The encoded protein is CSAQLQGESGYTF.

The V call is TRBV10-3, the J call TRBJ1-2; 11 bases are shared with TRBD1. The CDR3 runs 15 residues. Germline V gene lookup returns CDR1 ENHRY and CDR2 SYGVKD. V was clipped by 7 bases and J by 3 bases; unmatched bases: 7. The CDR3 nucleotides are TGTGCCATCATGCCCGGACAGGGGGCCGACTATGGCTACACCTTC. This codes for CAIMPGQGADYGYTF.

The sample holds one count of this clonotype. A much larger clone is a single base away; this may be a read error. This chain joins TRBV6-1 and TRBJ1-6; D is unclear. Germline CDR1 MNHNS, CDR2 SASEGT. The CDR3 runs to 15 residues. This CDR3 reads CARSETSTGYSPLHF. The CDR3 DNA follows: TGTGCCCGCAGTGAAACATCGACGGGGTATTCACCCCTCCACTTT.

This clonotype appeared a single time. A much larger clone lies a single base off, so this may be a read error. This sequence joins TRBV10-3 and TRBJ1-6, with a weak D call TRBD1 (6 bases). Trimming cost V 5 bases and J 7 bases, with 21 bases left between them. The V gene's germline CDR1 is ENHRY and CDR2 SYGVKD. The CDR3 runs 17 residues. CDR3 sequence (DNA): TGTGCCATCAGTCCTCGGGACATCATCGTTGTGAATTCACCCCTCCACTTT. Encoded protein: CAISPRDIIVVNSPLHF.

The V and J genes are TRBV7-9 and TRBJ2-7; 7 nucleotides line up with TRBD1. V lost 2 bases to trimming and J lost 3 bases; unmatched junction nucleotides: 7. The CDR3 consists of 15 residues. Per the germline V gene, CDR1 is SEHNR and CDR2 is FQNEAQ (reference sequence). This chain's CDR3 is CASSLRQGLDYEQYF. In DNA form, the CDR3 reads TGTGCCAGCAGCTTAAGACAGGGCCTGGACTACGAGCAGTACTTC.

The gene calls are TRBV5-1 and TRBJ1-4; D call uncertain. Trimming pared 1 base from V and 6 bases from J, leaving 10 bases between. The length of the CDR3 is 14 residues. CDR1 and CDR2 (germline): SGHRS, YFSETQ. This CDR3 is CASSLTAIDEKLFF. The CDR3 bases are TGCGCCAGCAGCTTGACAGCAATAGATGAAAAACTGTTTTTT.

This clonotype was counted at least ten times. This rearrangement joins TRBV7-2 to TRBJ1-3; the D is unclear. Trimming cost V 2 bases and J 3 bases, with 8 bases left between them. This CDR3 comprises 14 residues. Germline V gene data show CDR1 as SGHTA and CDR2 as FQGNSA. The CDR3 DNA sequence: TGTGCCAGCAGCTTAATGAACGTTGGAAACACCATATATTTT. Translated, it gives CASSLMNVGNTIYF.

This clonotype was observed many times. The chain joins TRBV19 to TRBJ2-7; D is perhaps TRBD1 (5 bases). V was shortened by 6 bases and J by 0 bases, with 12 bases between the two germline ends. The CDR3 runs to 14 residues. The germline V gene has CDR1 LNHDA and CDR2 SQIVND (reference sequence). CDR3 loop: CASSRQQSSYEQYF. As DNA, the CDR3 is TGTGCCAGTAGCCGACAGCAAAGCTCCTACGAGCAGTACTTC.

This clonotype was seen at least ten times. The rearrangement uses TRBV9 and TRBJ1-6, with no clear D. Germline V lookup: CDR1 SGDLS, CDR2 YYNGEE. The CDR3 runs to 14 residues. V shed 1 base and J shed 8 bases, with 10 bases lying between them. Here the CDR3 DNA reads TGTGCCAGCAGCGTAAACCATATAGATTCACCCCTCCACTTT. Residues: CASSVNHIDSPLHF.